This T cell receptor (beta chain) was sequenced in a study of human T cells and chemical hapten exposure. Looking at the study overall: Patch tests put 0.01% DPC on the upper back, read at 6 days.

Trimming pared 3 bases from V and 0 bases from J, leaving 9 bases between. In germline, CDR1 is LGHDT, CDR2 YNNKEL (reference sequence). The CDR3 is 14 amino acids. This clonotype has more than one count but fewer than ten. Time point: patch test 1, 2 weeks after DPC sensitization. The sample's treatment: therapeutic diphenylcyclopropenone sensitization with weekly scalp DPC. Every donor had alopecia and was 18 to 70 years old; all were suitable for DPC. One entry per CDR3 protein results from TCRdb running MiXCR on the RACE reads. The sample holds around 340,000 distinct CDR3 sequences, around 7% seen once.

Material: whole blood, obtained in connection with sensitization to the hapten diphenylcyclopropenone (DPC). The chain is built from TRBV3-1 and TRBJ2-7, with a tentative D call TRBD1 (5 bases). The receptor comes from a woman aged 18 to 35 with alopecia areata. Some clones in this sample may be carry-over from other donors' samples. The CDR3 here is CASSQVTDSYEQYF. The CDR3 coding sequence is TGTGCCAGCAGCCAGGTGACAGACTCCTACGAGCAGTACTTC.